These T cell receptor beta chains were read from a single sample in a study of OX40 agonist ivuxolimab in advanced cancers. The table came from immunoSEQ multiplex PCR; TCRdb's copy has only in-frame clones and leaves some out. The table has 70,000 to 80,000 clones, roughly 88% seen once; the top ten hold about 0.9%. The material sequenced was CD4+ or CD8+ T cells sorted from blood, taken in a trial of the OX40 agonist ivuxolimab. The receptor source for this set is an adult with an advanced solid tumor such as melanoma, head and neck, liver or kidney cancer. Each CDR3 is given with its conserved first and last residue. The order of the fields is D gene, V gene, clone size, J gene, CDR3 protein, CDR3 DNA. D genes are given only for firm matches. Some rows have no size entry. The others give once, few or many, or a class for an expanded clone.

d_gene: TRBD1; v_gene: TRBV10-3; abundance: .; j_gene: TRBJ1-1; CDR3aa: CAIRRTGGETEAFF; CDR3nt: TGTGCCATCAGGAGGACAGGGGGAGAGACTGAAGCTTTCTTT
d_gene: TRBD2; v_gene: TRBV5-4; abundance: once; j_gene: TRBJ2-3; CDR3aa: CASSLAAGMSTDTQYF; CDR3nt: TGTGCCAGCAGCTTGGCAGCGGGAATGAGCACAGATACGCAGTATTTT
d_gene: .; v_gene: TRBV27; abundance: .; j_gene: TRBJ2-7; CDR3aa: CASSLSLRGAYEQYF; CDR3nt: TGTGCCAGCAGTTTATCGTTGCGAGGAGCCTACGAGCAGTACTTC
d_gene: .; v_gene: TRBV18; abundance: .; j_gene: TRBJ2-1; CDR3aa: CASSPKGPYNEQFF; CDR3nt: TGTGCCAGCTCACCAAAGGGGCCCTACAATGAGCAGTTCTTC
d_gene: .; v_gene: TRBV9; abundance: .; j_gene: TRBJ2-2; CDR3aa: CASGPQGSHYTGELFF; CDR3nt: TGTGCCAGCGGACCCCAGGGTTCCCATTACACCGGGGAGCTGTTTTTT
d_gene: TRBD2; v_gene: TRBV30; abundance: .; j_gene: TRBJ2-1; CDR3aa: CASALGGGRNEQFF; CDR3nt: TGTGCCTCCGCCTTGGGGGGAGGGCGGAATGAGCAGTTCTTC
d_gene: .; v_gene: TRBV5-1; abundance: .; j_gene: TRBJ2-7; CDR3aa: CASSSSGGERRYEQYF; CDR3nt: TGCGCCAGCAGCTCCTCCGGGGGAGAGAGACGTTACGAGCAGTACTTC
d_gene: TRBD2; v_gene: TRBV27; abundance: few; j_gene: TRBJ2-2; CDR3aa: CASSLRLAGGTGELFF; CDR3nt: TGTGCCAGCAGTTTACGACTAGCGGGAGGCACCGGGGAGCTGTTTTTT
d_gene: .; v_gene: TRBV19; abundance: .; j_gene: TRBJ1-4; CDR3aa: CASKSTDNEKLFF; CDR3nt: TGTGCCAGTAAGTCAACAGATAATGAAAAACTGTTTTTT
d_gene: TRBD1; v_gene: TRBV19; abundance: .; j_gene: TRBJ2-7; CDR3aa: CASSGNHRGEQYF; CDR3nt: TGTGCCAGTAGCGGAAATCACAGGGGCGAGCAGTACTTC
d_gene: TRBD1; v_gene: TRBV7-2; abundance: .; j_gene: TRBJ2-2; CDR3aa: CASSRQGVAGELFF; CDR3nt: TGTGCCAGCAGCAGACAGGGGGTTGCCGGGGAGCTGTTTTTT
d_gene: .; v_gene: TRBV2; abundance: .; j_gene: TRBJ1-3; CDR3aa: CASSGERASGNTIYF; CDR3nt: TGTGCCAGCAGTGGTGAGCGAGCCTCTGGAAACACCATATATTTT
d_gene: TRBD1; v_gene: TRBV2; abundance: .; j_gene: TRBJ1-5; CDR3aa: CASSEAGTSGTGYNQPQHF; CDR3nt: TGTGCCAGCAGTGAAGCTGGAACCTCCGGGACAGGCTACAATCAGCCCCAGCATTTT
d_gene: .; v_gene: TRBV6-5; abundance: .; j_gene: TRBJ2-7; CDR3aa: CASSYSRTYEQYF; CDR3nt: TGTGCCAGCAGTTACTCGAGAACCTACGAGCAGTACTTC
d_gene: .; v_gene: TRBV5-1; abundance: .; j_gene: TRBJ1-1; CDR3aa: CASSLGALNTEAFF; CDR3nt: TGCGCCAGCAGCTTAGGGGCCCTGAACACTGAAGCTTTCTTT
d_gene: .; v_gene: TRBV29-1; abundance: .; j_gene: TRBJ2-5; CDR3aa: CSVGIETQYF; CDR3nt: TGCAGCGTTGGCATTGAGACCCAGTACTTC
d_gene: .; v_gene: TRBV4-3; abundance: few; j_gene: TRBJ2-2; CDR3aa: CASSQGMGSGELFF; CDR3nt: TGCGCCAGCAGCCAAGGGATGGGGTCCGGGGAGCTGTTTTTT
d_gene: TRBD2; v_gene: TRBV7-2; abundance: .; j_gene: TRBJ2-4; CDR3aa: CASSSRTSGIAKNIQYF; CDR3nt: TGTGCCAGCAGCTCACGGACTAGCGGGATAGCCAAAAACATTCAGTACTTC
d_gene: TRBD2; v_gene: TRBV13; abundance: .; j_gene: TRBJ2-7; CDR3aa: CASSQSREGGSEQYF; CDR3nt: TGTGCCAGCAGCCAGTCTCGGGAGGGAGGAAGCGAGCAGTACTTC